These 29 T cell receptor beta chains were all obtained from the same sample, sequenced in a study of cytomegalovirus exposure and HLA in healthy donors. PCR amplification relied on 60 Vbeta primers (plus 13 Jbeta primers). Using immunoSEQ multiplex PCR, the repertoire was profiled, and TCRdb retains in-frame clones only, with some absent. The sample totals around 77,000 clones. Specimen: PBMCs. These receptors were taken from a man aged 50-59 years in good health and CMV-seropositive.

V usage is TRBV5-4 and J usage is TRBJ2-4; 8 nucleotides match TRBD2. Germline values: CDR1 SGHNT, CDR2 YYREEE (reference sequence). This CDR3 is built from 16 residues. The V gene end was trimmed by 4 bases and the J gene end by 3 bases; junction bases not matched to a gene: 9. DNA of the CDR3: TGTGCCAGCAGCCAATCCGGACTAGCCGGCAAAAACATTCAGTACTTC. The encoded protein is CASSQSGLAGKNIQYF.

J is TRBJ1-3 and V is TRBV5-1; the D is unclear. Germline assignment: CDR1 SGHRS and CDR2 YFSETQ. The CDR3 has 15 residues. V shed 1 base and J shed 0 bases, with 8 bases lying between them. The CDR3 here is CASSLSLNSGNTIYF. The CDR3 region has the DNA TGCGCCAGCAGCTTGTCCCTTAACTCTGGAAACACCATATATTTT. Supplemented by reference TRBV5-1 and TRBJ1-3, the full variable domain reads KAGVTQTPRYLIKTRGQQVTLSCSPISGHRSVSWYQQTPGQGLQFLFEYFSETQRNKGNFPGRFSGRQFSNSRSEMNVSTLELGDSALYLCASSLSLNSGNTIYFGEGSWLTVV.

This rearrangement joins TRBV5-8 to TRBJ1-6, with a weak D call TRBD1 (6 bases). Germline CDR1 is SGHTS and CDR2 is YDEGEE. With 5 bases removed from V and 6 bases from J, the gap between germline ends came to 15 bases. CDR3 size: 15 residues. The CDR3 nucleotides read TGTGCCAGCAGTTCTCAGGGGAGGGGTAATTCACCCCTCCACTTT. Protein: CASSSQGRGNSPLHF. The variable domain in full, with the rest retrieved from reference TRBV5-8 and TRBJ1-6, is EAGVTQSPTHLIKTRGQQATLRCSPISGHTSVYWYQQALGLGLQFLLWYDEGEERNRGNFPPRFSGRQFPNYSSELNVNALELEDSALYLCASSSQGRGNSPLHFGNGTRLTVT.

This sequence joins TRBV5-4 and TRBJ1-5; 9 nucleotides align to TRBD1. The CDR3 length is 15 residues. The J segment lost 4 bases and the V segment lost 0 bases, leaving 2 bases of the junction unmatched. Germline CDR1 SGHNT, CDR2 YYREEE (reference sequence). CDR3 DNA sequence: TGTGCCAGCAGCTTGGATGGGACAGGGAATCAGCCCCAGCATTTT. Protein: CASSLDGTGNQPQHF.

J is TRBJ1-2 and V is TRBV6-5; D is unclear. The V end lost 6 bases, the J end lost 4 bases, and 12 bases lay between the germline ends. The CDR3 has 13 amino acids. In germline, CDR1 is MNHEY, CDR2 SVGAGI. CDR3 protein: CASRLTVAYGYTF. Written as DNA, the CDR3 is TGTGCCAGCAGACTTACAGTGGCCTATGGCTACACCTTC.

The chain links TRBV2 to TRBJ2-5, with 10 positions matching TRBD1. CDR3 size: 13 residues. V was clipped by 5 bases and J by 4 bases; unmatched bases: 1. The germline CDR1 and CDR2 sequences are SNHLY and FYNNEI. The DNA of the CDR3 is TGTGCCAGCAGTTGGACAGGGGGAGAGACCCAGTACTTC. Protein: CASSWTGGETQYF. The whole variable domain, filled in from reference TRBV2 and TRBJ2-5, reads EPEVTQTPSHQVTQMGQEVILRCVPISNHLYFYWYRQILGQKVEFLVSFYNNEISEKSEIFDDQFSVERPDGSNFTLKIRSTKLEDSAMYFCASSWTGGETQYFGPGTRLLVL.

The rearrangement joins TRBV19 to TRBJ2-4; D may be TRBD2 (7 bases). This CDR3 has 16 amino acids. Germline CDR1 reads LNHDA; CDR2 reads SQIVND (reference sequence). The V end was cut by 5 bases, the J end by 3 bases, with 17 bases between. CDR3 region: CASSPMAGAGKNIQYF. CDR3 nucleotide sequence: TGTGCCAGTAGTCCCATGGCGGGGGCCGGCAAAAACATTCAGTACTTC.

The chain joins TRBV7-2 to TRBJ2-3; a weak D match, TRBD1 (5 bases). The CDR3 has 14 amino acids. CDR1 is SGHTA and CDR2 is FQGNSA in the germline V gene. V lost 4 bases and J lost 4, with 12 bases in between. The CDR3 DNA reads TGTGCCAGCAGCTCCCTTTTAGGGGCAGATACGCAGTATTTT. It is translated as CASSSLLGADTQYF.

The V call is TRBV4-1, the J call TRBJ2-7; TRBD2 might be the D (6 bases). Looked up from germline, CDR1 is MGHRA and CDR2 is YSYEKL. The CDR3 contains 15 residues. The germline V and J ends were trimmed by 2 bases and 2 bases, with 13 bases remaining between them. The DNA of the CDR3 is TGCGCCAGCAGCCAATCCGGGACTTTGCCCTACGAGCAGTACTTC. Its translation: CASSQSGTLPYEQYF.

The chain combines TRBV25-1 with TRBJ2-5, with D hard to call. The V gene's germline CDR1 is MGHDK and CDR2 SYGVNS. The germline V and J ends were trimmed by 3 bases and 7 bases, with 3 bases remaining between them. The CDR3 consists of 10 residues. In DNA, the CDR3 is TGTGCCAGCAGTGACGGGACCCAGTACTTC. Its translation is CASSDGTQYF.

The chain links TRBV5-1 to TRBJ2-7, with D uncertain. The CDR3 totals 15 residues. V was shortened by 4 bases and J by 1 base, with 15 bases between the two germline ends. Per germline, CDR1 SGHRS and CDR2 YFSETQ. The CDR3, as DNA: TGCGCCAGCAGCGTCCCAGGCACCCTATCCTACGAGCAGTACGTC. Its translation: CASSVPGTLSYEQYV.

The chain joins TRBV4-1 to TRBJ1-2; 8 bases align to TRBD1. This CDR3 is built from 15 residues. Trimming removed 5 bases from V and 0 bases from J; junction bases left unmatched: 5. The V gene's germline CDR1 is MGHRA and CDR2 YSYEKL. CDR3 amino acids: CASSDRTGTNYGYTF. The CDR3 DNA follows: TGCGCCAGCAGCGACCGGACAGGGACTAACTATGGCTACACCTTC.

The V gene is TRBV2, the J gene TRBJ2-2, with TRBD1 matching 10 bases. V gave up 3 bases and J gave up 6 bases; unmatched junction bases: 10. Germline V gene data show CDR1 as SNHLY and CDR2 as FYNNEI. The CDR3 consists of 17 residues. For the CDR3, the DNA is TGTGCCAGCAGTGAGAGGGGACAGGGGAGGTTCGCCGGGGAGCTGTTTTTT. The encoded protein is CASSERGQGRFAGELFF.

The chain joins TRBV4-1 to TRBJ2-7; D unclear. V was shortened by 1 base and J by 3 bases, with 7 bases between the two germline ends. From germline, CDR1 is MGHRA and CDR2 YSYEKL. The CDR3 totals 13 residues. CDR3 nucleotides: TGCGCCAGCAGCCAAGCCCAAAACTACGAGCAGTACTTC. Translated, it gives CASSQAQNYEQYF.

The chain couples TRBV6-1 to TRBJ1-2; possibly TRBD1 for D (5 bases). In germline, CDR1 is MNHNS, CDR2 SASEGT. Trimming pared 7 bases from V and 1 base from J, leaving 16 bases between. This CDR3 has 15 residues. Written as DNA, the CDR3 is TGTGCCAGCACCCTACCGGGACTACATAACTATGGCTACACCTTC. Encoded protein: CASTLPGLHNYGYTF.

The genes are TRBV2 and TRBJ1-1, with D perhaps matching TRBD1 (6 bases). CDR1 is SNHLY and CDR2 is FYNNEI in the germline V gene. This CDR3 has 13 residues. Trimming stripped 8 bases from V and 1 base from J, with 11 bases between. CDR3 region: CASRGQRNTEAFF. The CDR3 bases are TGTGCCAGCCGTGGACAGAGGAACACTGAAGCTTTCTTT.

The chain joins TRBV5-1 to TRBJ2-1; 7 nucleotides agree with TRBD2. The CDR3 runs 15 residues. CDR1 and CDR2 (germline): SGHRS, YFSETQ. The trim removed 4 bases at V and 9 bases at J, leaving 13 bases unmatched. Here the CDR3 DNA reads TGCGCCAGCAGCCAAGGCGGCGGGAGTCGTAGTGAGCAGTTCTTC. It is translated as CASSQGGGSRSEQFF.

The chain employs TRBV12-5 and TRBJ1-2, with D unresolved. The germline V and J ends were trimmed by 3 bases and 8 bases, with 13 bases remaining between them. The germline V gene encodes CDR1 LGHNT and CDR2 FRNRAP. This CDR3 has 13 amino acids. CDR3 bases: TGTGCTAGTGGTTTTGGTAGTGAGGAAGGCTACACCTTC. It yields the protein CASGFGSEEGYTF. The full variable domain, in which reference TRBV12-5 and TRBJ1-2 provide the parts outside the CDR3, is DARVTQTPRHKVTEMGQEVTMRCQPILGHNTVFWYRQTMMQGLELLAYFRNRAPLDDSGMPKDRFSAEMPDATLATLKIQPSEPRDSAVYFCASGFGSEEGYTFGSGTRLTVV.

V and J are TRBV21-1 and TRBJ1-1; the table gives TRBD1 as D, unverified against the DNA. TRBV21-1 is noted as a pseudogene. CDR3 size: 15 residues. CDR3 nucleotides: TGTGCCAGCAGCAAAGGAAGAAGGGGGTACACTGAAGCTTTCTTT. Protein: CASSKGRRGYTEAFF.

The chain links TRBV5-1 to TRBJ1-1, with 8 bases fitting TRBD1. The trim removed 0 bases at V and 6 bases at J, leaving 7 bases unmatched. Germline CDR1 SGHRS, CDR2 YFSETQ. This CDR3 region has 15 residues. CDR3 bases: TGCGCCAGCAGCTTGGTCTTCGCAGGGGGCGCTGAAGCTTTCTTT. It specifies CASSLVFAGGAEAFF.

This rearrangement joins TRBV28 to TRBJ2-7; TRBD2 matches 8 bases. This CDR3 is built from 13 residues. V trimming: 8 bases; J trimming: 3 bases; junction bases outside the gene matches: 6. Germline-derived CDR1 and CDR2 are MDHEN and SYDVKM. CDR3 in amino acids: CASREGGNYEQYV. In nucleotides, the CDR3 is TGTGCCAGCCGGGAGGGAGGCAACTACGAGCAGTACGTC.

The chain employs TRBV4-2 and TRBJ2-7; no definite D call. The CDR3 runs to 15 residues. Germline V gene data show CDR1 as LGHNA and CDR2 as YNFKEQ. Trimming removed 0 bases from V and 0 bases from J, with 9 bases in between. The CDR3 here is CASSQDQTLSYEQYF. Written as DNA, the CDR3 is TGTGCCAGCAGCCAAGATCAGACACTCTCCTACGAGCAGTACTTC.

The chain links TRBV2 to TRBJ2-7; D is unclear. The CDR3 is made up of 13 amino acids. Trimming removed 3 bases from V and 7 bases from J, with 13 bases in between. Germline CDR1 SNHLY, CDR2 FYNNEI. CDR3 coding DNA: TGTGCCAGCAGTGAGGGCCGGCCTCGAGAGCAGTACTTC. This translates into CASSEGRPREQYF.

This chain joins TRBV4-2 and TRBJ2-1; D might be TRBD2 (6 bases). This CDR3 region has 15 residues. V lost 1 base and J 5 bases, leaving 12 bases between the germline ends. Germline lookup yields CDR1 LGHNA and CDR2 YNFKEQ. CDR3 sequence: CASSQVRDLHNEQFF. The CDR3 nucleotides read TGTGCCAGCAGCCAAGTCCGGGACTTACACAATGAGCAGTTCTTC.

In DNA form, the CDR3 reads TGTGCCTGGCGGGGGGGAAACACTGAAGCTTTCTTT. It encodes CAWRGGNTEAFF. The chain couples TRBV30 to TRBJ1-1; tentatively, D is TRBD1 (5 bases). Germline V lookup: CDR1 GTSNPN, CDR2 SVGIG (reference sequence). The CDR3 length is 12 residues. Deletions cut 5 bases from V and 2 bases from J, with 9 bases between. Drawing the rest from reference TRBV30 and TRBJ1-1, the complete variable domain is SQTIHQWPATLVQPVGSPLSLECTVEGTSNPNLYWYRQAAGRGLQLLFYSVGIGQISSEVPQNLSASRPQDRQFILSSKKLLLSDSGFYLCAWRGGNTEAFFGQGTRLTVV.

The chain employs TRBV15 and TRBJ2-1, with D possibly matching TRBD1 (6 bases). Trimming pared 1 base from V and 7 bases from J, leaving 11 bases between. Germline lookup yields CDR1 LNHNV and CDR2 YYDKDF (reference sequence). There are 14 residues in the CDR3. Here the CDR3 DNA reads TGTGCCACCAGCAGAGGGCGAACAGGGAATGAGCAGTTCTTC. Protein product: CATSRGRTGNEQFF.

Considering frequency, this clone is medium-sized. The chain is built from TRBV19 and TRBJ1-1, with 10 bases that match TRBD1. V lost 3 bases and J lost 6; bases outside the gene matches: 7. This CDR3 contains 15 residues. Germline V gene sequence: CDR1 LNHDA, CDR2 SQIVND (reference sequence). As DNA, the CDR3 is TGTGCCAGTAGTATTCTCCGGGACAGGGGCCCTGAAGCTTTCTTT. Its translation: CASSILRDRGPEAFF.

The chain is built from TRBV6-6 and TRBJ2-1, with TRBD2 matching 13 bases. Per the germline V gene, CDR1 is MNHNY and CDR2 is SVGAGI (reference sequence). Trimming at V came to 8 bases and at J to 5 bases, leaving 9 bases not matched to a gene. The CDR3 length is 16 residues. DNA of the CDR3: TGTGCCAGCCTCCCAGGGACTAGCGGGGTGGACAATGAGCAGTTCTTC. As protein: CASLPGTSGVDNEQFF.

For this clone: In the same sample, other DNA sequences code for this CDR3. CDR3 nucleotide sequence: TGTGCCAGCAGCTTGGAAGGGGAAGGAGAGACCCAGTACTTC. This encodes CASSLEGEGETQYF. The V call is TRBV5-4, the J call TRBJ2-5; possibly TRBD1 for D (5 bases). Trimming cost V 0 bases and J 4 bases, with 10 bases left between them. Germline loops: CDR1 SGHNT, CDR2 YYREEE (reference sequence). The CDR3 has 14 residues.